This paragraph covers one T cell receptor (beta chain) sequence. Antigen specificity is unknown. This record comes from a study of response to subunit inactivated influenza vaccine. This CDR3 has 14 amino acids. In germline, CDR1 is SGHAT, CDR2 FQDESV (reference sequence). V lost 5 bases, J lost 0 bases, and 10 bases lay in between. Overall study results and limits: Few new T cells, the authors suggested, are recruited by each seasonal influenza vaccination.

TCRdb re-analysed the RT-PCR reads in MiXCR, keeping a single row per CDR3 protein. The table lists over 150,000 distinct CDR3 sequences, approximately 12% of them singletons. This sample comprised CD8+ T cells sorted from PBMCs, obtained around 2 years after vaccination. This clonotype originated in a man in his fifties or sixties who received an inactivated influenza vaccine. The chain combines TRBV11-1 with TRBJ2-5; perhaps TRBD1 as D (6 bases). The CDR3 bases are TGTGCCAGCAGCCCAGGGGTGTACCAAGAGACCCAGTACTTC. It is translated as CASSPGVYQETQYF.